A single sample gave rise to the 21 T cell receptor beta chains below, sequenced in a study of human T cells and chemical hapten exposure. The time point denotes: pre-sensitization, week 0. The treatment is: therapeutic diphenylcyclopropenone sensitization with weekly scalp DPC. In TCRdb, the RACE reads were re-called with MiXCR into one record per CDR3 protein. The sample gives 350,000 to 450,000 distinct CDR3 sequences, around 5.5% of which show up once; around 2.6% is in the top ten. Source: whole blood, taken in connection with sensitization to the hapten diphenylcyclopropenone (DPC). Every receptor here comes from a woman aged 45 to 65 with alopecia areata. Some clones in this sample may be carry-over from other donors' samples.

This clonotype has only a few counts. The chain uses TRBV10-3 and TRBJ1-6; TRBD1 matches at 11 bases. V gave up 5 bases and J gave up 6 bases; unmatched junction bases: 3. The CDR3 length is 15 residues. The germline V gene has CDR1 ENHRY and CDR2 SYGVKD. DNA of the CDR3: TGTGCCATCAGTTCCGGGACAGGGGGTAATTCACCCCTCCACTTT. It codes for CAISSGTGGNSPLHF.

The gene calls are TRBV13 and TRBJ2-4, with TRBD1 as a possible D gene (5 bases). Germline CDR1 and CDR2: PRHDT and FYEKMQ (reference sequence). Trimming shortened V by 2 bases and J by 6 bases, and 11 bases separated the two germline ends. CDR3 length equals 14 residues. CDR3 in amino acids: CASSLLTDRNIQYF. The CDR3 DNA reads as TGTGCCAGCAGCTTATTGACAGACCGAAACATTCAGTACTTC.

This clonotype has a count of ten or more. V gene TRBV9 combines with J gene TRBJ2-5; D is uncertain. This CDR3 has 13 residues. Trimming cost V 1 base and J 5 bases, with 9 bases left between them. Germline V gene data show CDR1 as SGDLS and CDR2 as YYNGEE. CDR3 residues: CASSVQDGETQYF. In nucleotides, the CDR3 is TGTGCCAGCAGCGTACAGGACGGGGAGACCCAGTACTTC. The variable domain in full, with the rest retrieved from reference TRBV9 and TRBJ2-5, is DSGVTQTPKHLITATGQRVTLRCSPRSGDLSVYWYQQSLDQGLQFLIQYYNGEERAKGNILERFSAQQFPDLHSELNLSSLELGDSALYFCASSVQDGETQYFGPGTRLLVL.

Ten or more counts support this clonotype. This CDR3 is CASSLFSQEKDNEQFF. Written as DNA, the CDR3 is TGCGCCAGCAGCTTGTTTTCCCAGGAGAAAGACAATGAGCAGTTCTTC. The genes are TRBV5-1 and TRBJ2-1; no clear D gene. The CDR3 is 16 residues long. Trimming shortened V by 1 base and J by 5 bases, and 16 bases separated the two germline ends. Germline V gene lookup returns CDR1 SGHRS and CDR2 YFSETQ.

This clonotype has ten or more counts. This chain uses TRBV6-5 with TRBJ1-1; TRBD1 aligns across 8 bases. Losses at the gene ends were 2 bases for V and 5 bases for J; bases not matched to a gene: 1. Per germline, CDR1 MNHEY and CDR2 SVGAGI. The CDR3 runs to 13 residues. The CDR3 protein is CASSYTGGTEAFF. The CDR3 bases are TGTGCCAGCAGTTACACAGGGGGGACTGAAGCTTTCTTT.

This clonotype was observed a few times. The chain links TRBV18 to TRBJ2-7, with a possible D match to TRBD1 (5 bases). V gave up 3 bases and J gave up 6 bases, with 12 bases separating them. Per germline, CDR1 KGHSH and CDR2 LQKENI. This CDR3 has 13 residues. CDR3 nucleotide sequence: TGTGCCAGCTCACCGGCCAGGGCAAGCGAGCAGTACTTC. Its protein is CASSPARASEQYF.

In its sample, this clonotype was seen a few times. The CDR3 region has the DNA TGCAGTGCCCCTGACCAAGGGGAGCAGTTCTTC. It specifies CSAPDQGEQFF. The rearrangement joins TRBV20-1 to TRBJ2-1; D uncertain. Germline V gene data show CDR1 as DFQATT and CDR2 as SNEGSKA (reference sequence). V was shortened by 6 bases and J by 10 bases, with 13 bases between the two germline ends. The CDR3 is 11 residues long.

This clonotype was seen at least ten times. The chain recombines TRBV2 with TRBJ2-3, with D possibly being TRBD2 (5 bases). Trimming removed 2 bases at V and 3 bases at J, with 9 bases between. CDR1 and CDR2 (germline): SNHLY, FYNNEI. The CDR3 is 14 amino acids. The DNA for the CDR3 is TGTGCCAGCAGTGAATCGGGGAAGACAGATACGCAGTATTTT. Translated, it gives CASSESGKTDTQYF.

This clonotype came up a few times. The chain is built from TRBV6-2 or TRBV6-3 and TRBJ1-1; D not certain. The V gene's germline CDR1 is MNHEY and CDR2 SVGEGT. The CDR3 runs to 14 residues. V lost 5 bases to trimming and J lost 1 base, with 11 bases between them. Written as DNA, the CDR3 is TGTGCCAGCAGTCTCCGGGCAGGGAACACTGAAGCTTTCTTT. It translates to CASSLRAGNTEAFF.

The chain employs TRBV20-1 and TRBJ1-1; possibly TRBD1 for D (5 bases). The CDR3 is 13 amino acids. Germline V gene lookup returns CDR1 DFQATT and CDR2 SNEGSKA (reference sequence). The V and J ends lost 1 base and 4 bases respectively, with 10 bases between them. The chain's CDR3 is CSARVGAGTEAFF. The CDR3 nucleotides read TGCAGTGCTAGAGTAGGGGCGGGCACTGAAGCTTTCTTT.

This clonotype was found many times. The CDR3 DNA reads as TGCAGTGCCGCCTTTCCCCTAGCGGGAGTTTATGAGCAGTTCTTC. The encoded protein is CSAAFPLAGVYEQFF. V and J are TRBV20-1 and TRBJ2-1, with 10 bases fitting TRBD2. Germline V gene sequence: CDR1 DFQATT, CDR2 SNEGSKA (reference sequence). This CDR3 region has 15 residues. V lost 6 bases and J lost 8; bases outside the gene matches: 13.

This clonotype was seen a handful of times. The CDR3 bases are TGTGCCACCGGTGCGGGGACAACAGGAAACACCATATATTTT. Protein sequence: CATGAGTTGNTIYF. The rearrangement joins TRBV15 to TRBJ1-3; TRBD1 might be the D (6 bases). Trimming took 8 bases from V and 4 from J, leaving 15 bases between them. CDR1 and CDR2 from the germline V gene are LNHNV and YYDKDF (reference sequence). This CDR3 has 14 residues.

This clonotype was recorded many times. The chain joins TRBV5-5 to TRBJ2-3, with D tentatively TRBD2 (7 bases). This CDR3 is built from 17 residues. V shed 2 bases and J shed 2 bases, with 18 bases lying between them. Germline loops: CDR1 SGHKS, CDR2 YYEKEE (reference sequence). CDR3 sequence reads: CASSFIMAGANTDTQYF. The CDR3 bases are TGTGCCAGCAGCTTTATAATGGCGGGGGCCAACACAGATACGCAGTATTTT.

Notes on this clonotype: This may stem from a read error, because a much larger clone lies one nucleotide away. For the CDR3, the DNA is TGTGCCAGCAGGGGACTAGTGGGGGGCCAAGAGACCCAGTACTTC. Amino acid sequence: CASRGLVGGQETQYF. The rearrangement uses TRBV12-3 or TRBV12-4 and TRBJ2-5, with 8 bases fitting TRBD2. V dropped 6 bases and J dropped 1; count of bases not matched to a gene: 7. The CDR3 consists of 15 residues.

The J gene is TRBJ1-1, the V gene TRBV2; unclear D gene. V was clipped by 7 bases and J by 4 bases, with 19 bases between them. From germline, CDR1 is SNHLY and CDR2 FYNNEI. CDR3 size: 15 residues. The CDR3 sequence is CASTLEAEAATEAFF. The CDR3 nucleotides are TGTGCCAGCACCCTGGAGGCGGAAGCGGCCACTGAAGCTTTCTTT.

This clonotype was seen many times. V is TRBV7-6 and J is TRBJ1-5; 7 positions agree with TRBD1. Germline values: CDR1 SGHVS, CDR2 FNYEAQ. The CDR3 runs 15 residues. V was clipped by 4 bases and J by 3 bases; unmatched bases: 6. The CDR3 here is CASSWTTGFNQPQHF. CDR3 DNA: TGTGCCAGCAGCTGGACGACAGGGTTCAATCAGCCCCAGCATTTT.

There are many counts of this clonotype. This sequence joins TRBV5-5 and TRBJ2-7, with TRBD1 identical over 8 bases. Germline V gene lookup returns CDR1 SGHKS and CDR2 YYEKEE (reference sequence). Unmatched junction bases numbered 21, after V lost 3 bases and J lost 13 bases. This CDR3 spans 16 amino acids. The chain's CDR3 is CASSSVLQDRVASRYF. The DNA of the CDR3 is TGTGCCAGCAGCTCTGTACTCCAGGACAGGGTGGCCTCTAGATACTTC.

The CDR3 DNA sequence: TGTGCCAGCAGCTTAGAGCCCTTCAAAAGCAATCAGCCCCAGCATTTT. Its translation is CASSLEPFKSNQPQHF. This chain links TRBV7-2 with TRBJ1-5; D is unclear. V was pared by 1 base and J by 1 base, with 11 bases between. The CDR3 totals 16 residues. Germline V gene lookup returns CDR1 SGHTA and CDR2 FQGNSA. Together with reference TRBV7-2 and TRBJ1-5, the CDR3 gives the full variable domain: GAGVSQSPSNKVTEKGKDVELRCDPISGHTALYWYRQSLGQGLEFLIYFQGNSAPDKSGLPSDRFSAERTGGSVSTLTIQRTQQEDSAVYLCASSLEPFKSNQPQHFGDGTRLSIL.

This clonotype was picked up many times. The CDR3 nucleotides read TGTGCCAGCAGTTCGACTAGCGTTGCCTACGAGCAGTACTTC. The encoded protein is CASSSTSVAYEQYF. The rearrangement joins TRBV27 to TRBJ2-7; TRBD2 aligns across 8 bases. Germline trimming cut 4 bases from V and 2 bases from J; bases unmatched to any gene: 4. The CDR3 covers 14 residues. Germline CDR1 is MNHEY and CDR2 is SMNVEV (reference sequence).

This clonotype was seen at least ten times. The chain is built from TRBV7-2 and TRBJ2-3; 7 bases agree with TRBD1. J lost 0 bases, V lost 3 bases, and 18 bases had no gene match. The CDR3 contains 20 residues. From germline, CDR1 is SGHTA and CDR2 FQGNSA. In nucleotides, the CDR3 is TGTGCCAGCAGCTTCTTCCCCCCGGGACAGCTAACCTATAGCACAGATACGCAGTATTTT. It translates to CASSFFPPGQLTYSTDTQYF.

This clonotype was observed many times. The genes are TRBV29-1 and TRBJ1-5, with D possibly TRBD1 on 5 matching bases. This CDR3 spans 13 amino acids. Germline lookup yields CDR1 SQVTM and CDR2 ANQGSEA. The ends were cut back, 0 bases at V and 3 bases at J, with 6 bases in the middle. DNA of the CDR3: TGCAGCGTTGAAGAGGACACCAATCAGCCCCAGCATTTT. Translation gives CSVEEDTNQPQHF.